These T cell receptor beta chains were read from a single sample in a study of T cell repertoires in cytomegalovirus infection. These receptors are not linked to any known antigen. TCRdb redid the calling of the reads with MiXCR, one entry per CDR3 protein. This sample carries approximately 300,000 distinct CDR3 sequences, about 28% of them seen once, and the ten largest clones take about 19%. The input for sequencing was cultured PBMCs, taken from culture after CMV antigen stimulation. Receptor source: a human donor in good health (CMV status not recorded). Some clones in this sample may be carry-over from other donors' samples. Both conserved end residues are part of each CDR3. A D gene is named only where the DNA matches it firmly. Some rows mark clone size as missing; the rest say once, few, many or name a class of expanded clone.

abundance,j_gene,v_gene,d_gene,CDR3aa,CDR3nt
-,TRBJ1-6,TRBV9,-,CASSVGGSPLHF,TGTGCCAGCAGCGTAGGGGGTTCACCCCTCCACTTT
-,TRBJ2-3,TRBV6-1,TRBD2,CASSLLAAGRDTQYF,TGTGCCAGCAGTCTACTAGCGGCGGGGCGAGATACGCAGTATTTT
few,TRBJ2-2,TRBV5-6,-,CASSLGYTGELFF,TGTGCCAGCAGCTTAGGATACACCGGGGAGCTGTTTTTT
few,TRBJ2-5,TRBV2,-,CASRFSGRNQETQYF,TGTGCCAGCCGGTTCTCGGGACGCAACCAAGAGACCCAGTACTTC
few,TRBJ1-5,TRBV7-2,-,CASSLGQTTYSNQPQHF,TGTGCCAGCAGCTTAGGACAGACAACCTATAGCAATCAGCCCCAGCATTTT
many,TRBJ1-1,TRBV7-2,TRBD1,CASSVYPGQAGTEAFF,TGTGCCAGCAGCGTTTATCCGGGACAGGCGGGCACTGAAGCTTTCTTT
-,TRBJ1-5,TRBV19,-,CASSIGDRSQPQHF,TGTGCCAGTAGTATAGGAGACAGGAGTCAGCCCCAGCATTTT
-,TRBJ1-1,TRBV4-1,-,CASSQDGHGGTEAFF,TGCGCCAGCAGCCAAGATGGCCATGGGGGCACTGAAGCTTTCTTT
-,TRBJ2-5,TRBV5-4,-,CASSEPGTARETQYF,TGTGCCAGCAGCGAGCCGGGGACCGCTCGCGAGACCCAGTACTTC
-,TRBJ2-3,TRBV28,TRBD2,CAAVSREEMDTQYF,TGTGCCGCCGTTAGCCGGGAGGAAATGGATACGCAGTATTTT
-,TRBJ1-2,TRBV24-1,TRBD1,CATSPGGNYGYTF,TGTGCCACCAGCCCAGGGGGTAACTATGGCTACACCTTC
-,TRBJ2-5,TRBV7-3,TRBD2,CASSFRPGTSLAGVGETQYF,TGTGCCAGCAGCTTCCGGCCCGGGACATCTCTAGCGGGGGTAGGAGAGACCCAGTACTTC
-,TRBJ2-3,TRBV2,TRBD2,CASKGDLAGTSTDTQYF,TGTGCCAGCAAAGGGGACCTAGCGGGGACCAGCACAGATACGCAGTATTTT
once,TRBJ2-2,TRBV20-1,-,CSAPLAINTGELFF,TGCAGTGCCCCACTAGCAATTAACACCGGGGAGCTGTTTTTT
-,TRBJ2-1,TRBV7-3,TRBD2,CASSLTGTTHDEQFF,TGTGCCAGCAGCCTGACCGGGACTACCCATGATGAGCAGTTCTTC
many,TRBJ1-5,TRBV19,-,CASSIQGLGGSNQPQHF,TGTGCCAGTAGTATACAGGGACTAGGAGGTTCTAATCAGCCCCAGCATTTT
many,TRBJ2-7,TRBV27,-,CASSTQYEQYF,TGTGCCAGCAGTACTCAATACGAGCAGTACTTC
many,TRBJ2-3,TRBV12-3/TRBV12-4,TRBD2,CASGPSGVTDTQYF,TGTGCCAGCGGACCTAGCGGGGTCACAGATACGCAGTATTTT
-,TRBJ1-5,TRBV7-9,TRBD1,CASSLTGGSQPQHF,TGTGCCAGCAGCTTAACAGGGGGCAGTCAGCCCCAGCATTTT
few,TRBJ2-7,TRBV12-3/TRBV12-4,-,CASSLEGWVDRAYEQYF,TGTGCCAGCAGTTTAGAAGGATGGGTGGACCGCGCCTACGAGCAGTACTTC
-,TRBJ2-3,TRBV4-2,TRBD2,CASSLNLAGDTQYF,TGTGCCAGCAGCCTTAATTTAGCGGGAGATACGCAGTATTTT
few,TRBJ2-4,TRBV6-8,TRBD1,CASRGLVKNIQYF,TGTGCCAGTAGGGGGCTGGTCAAAAACATTCAGTACTTC
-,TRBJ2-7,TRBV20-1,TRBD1,CSAKDRSSYEQYF,TGCAGTGCCAAGGACAGGTCTTCCTACGAGCAGTACTTC
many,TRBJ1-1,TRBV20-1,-,CSASLALRTMRDTEAFF,TGCAGTGCTAGTCTGGCCCTACGTACTATGAGGGACACTGAAGCTTTCTTT
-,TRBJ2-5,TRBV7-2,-,CASSLEVGEETQYF,TGTGCCAGCAGCTTAGAAGTGGGGGAAGAGACCCAGTACTTC
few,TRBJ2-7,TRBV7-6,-,CASSLGVTDYEQYF,TGTGCCAGCAGCTTAGGTGTGACAGACTACGAGCAGTACTTC
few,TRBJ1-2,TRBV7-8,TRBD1,CASSSRDRGIYGYTF,TGTGCCAGCAGCTCGAGGGACAGGGGGATCTATGGCTACACCTTC
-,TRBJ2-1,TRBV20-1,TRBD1,CSARDSGQGAYNEQFF,TGCAGTGCTAGAGATTCGGGACAGGGGGCCTACAATGAGCAGTTCTTC
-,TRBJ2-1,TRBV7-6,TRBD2,CASSLGPAGSNNEQFF,TGTGCCAGCAGCTTAGGGCCAGCGGGGAGTAACAATGAGCAGTTCTTC
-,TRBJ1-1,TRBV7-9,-,CASSSRASGAEAFF,TGTGCCAGCAGCTCTAGGGCTTCAGGGGCTGAAGCTTTCTTT
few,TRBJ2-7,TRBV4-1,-,CASSPREGGRPYEQYF,TGCGCCAGCAGCCCCCGAGAGGGTGGGAGACCCTACGAGCAGTACTTC
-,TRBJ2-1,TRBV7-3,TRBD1,CASSVGTVAYNEQFF,TGTGCCAGCAGCGTTGGGACAGTTGCCTACAATGAGCAGTTCTTC
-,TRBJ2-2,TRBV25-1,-,CASSELGDTGELFF,TGTGCCAGCAGTGAACTAGGGGACACCGGGGAGCTGTTTTTT
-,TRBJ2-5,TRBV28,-,CASSLYEVDETQYF,TGTGCCAGCAGTTTGTACGAAGTGGACGAGACCCAGTACTTC
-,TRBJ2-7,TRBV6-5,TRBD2,CASSEAQLAGVFEQYF,TGTGCCAGCAGTGAAGCTCAGCTAGCGGGAGTGTTCGAGCAGTACTTC
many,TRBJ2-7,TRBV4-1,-,CASSQVWAGGRSVYEQYF,TGCGCCAGCAGCCAAGTTTGGGCAGGCGGCCGTTCGGTCTACGAGCAGTACTTC
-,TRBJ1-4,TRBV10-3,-,CAISRATNEKLFF,TGTGCCATCAGCAGAGCAACTAATGAAAAACTGTTTTTT
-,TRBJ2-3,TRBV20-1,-,CSARDVGGRVDTQYF,TGCAGTGCTAGAGATGTGGGGGGGCGGGTAGATACGCAGTATTTT
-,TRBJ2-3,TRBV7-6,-,CASSFLLEDTQYF,TGTGCCAGCAGCTTCCTCTTAGAGGATACGCAGTATTTT
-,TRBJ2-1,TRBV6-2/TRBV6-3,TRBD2,CASSYPPLAGDSYNEQFF,TGTGCCAGCAGTTACCCCCCTTTGGCGGGAGACAGCTACAATGAGCAGTTCTTC
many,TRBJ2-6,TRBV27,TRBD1,CASRRAGGTGANVLTF,TGTGCCAGCAGGAGGGCAGGGGGTACTGGGGCCAACGTCCTGACTTTC
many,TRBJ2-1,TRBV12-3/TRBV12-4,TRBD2,CASSSSGSSYNEQFF,TGTGCCAGCAGTTCCAGCGGGAGCTCCTACAATGAGCAGTTCTTC
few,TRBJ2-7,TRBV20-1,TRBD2,CSGLETAGYEQYF,TGCAGTGGTTTGGAGACAGCGGGGTACGAGCAGTACTTC
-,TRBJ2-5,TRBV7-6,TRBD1,CASSSSGQLAGETQYF,TGTGCCAGCAGCTCCTCGGGACAGCTTGCGGGAGAGACCCAGTACTTC
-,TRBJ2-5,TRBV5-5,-,CASSFNRVETQYF,TGTGCCAGCAGCTTTAACAGGGTTGAGACCCAGTACTTC
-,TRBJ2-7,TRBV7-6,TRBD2,CASSLGSGSNSYEQYF,TGTGCCAGCAGCTTAGGAAGCGGGAGTAACTCCTACGAGCAGTACTTC
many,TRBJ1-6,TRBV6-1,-,CASSEGRLNSPLHF,TGTGCCAGCAGTGAGGGGAGACTTAATTCACCCCTCCACTTT
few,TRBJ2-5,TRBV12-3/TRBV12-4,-,CASSPGPRETQYF,TGTGCCAGCAGTCCGGGACCCAGGGAGACCCAGTACTTC
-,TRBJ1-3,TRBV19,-,CASSIDSSGNTIYF,TGTGCCAGTAGTATAGACAGCTCTGGAAACACCATATATTTT
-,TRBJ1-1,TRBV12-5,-,CASGPRGASNTEAFF,TGTGCTAGTGGCCCCCGGGGGGCTTCGAACACTGAAGCTTTCTTT
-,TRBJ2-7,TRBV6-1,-,CASSEGLADPYEQYF,TGTGCCAGCAGTGAAGGATTAGCGGACCCCTACGAGCAGTACTTC